The 11 T cell receptor beta chains given below trace back to one sample, sequenced in a study of T cells in Graves' hyperthyroidism and ophthalmopathy. Amplified TCR beta CDR3 regions derived from RNA transcripts. In the first-round RT-PCR of the TCR CDR3, the HTBI primer set was used. Each CDR3 protein gets one entry after TCRdb re-called the multiplex PCR reads with MiXCR. The sample carries a few hundred thousand distinct CDR3 sequences, 15% to 19% recorded once. The sequenced sample consisted of blood. The receptors derive from a young woman with Graves' hyperthyroidism.

This clonotype was picked up many times. The chain has TRBV12-3 or TRBV12-4 and TRBJ1-1; D is ambiguous. This CDR3 contains 11 residues. V gave up 3 bases and J gave up 4 bases, with 3 bases separating them. CDR3 coding DNA: TGTGCCAGCAGTTTGAGCACTGAAGCTTTCTTT. The encoded protein is CASSLSTEAFF.

This clonotype was seen a few times. The chain joins TRBV14 to TRBJ2-1, with 13 nucleotides matching TRBD2. This CDR3 is built from 17 residues. V lost 7 bases and J lost 7; bases outside the gene matches: 13. Germline lookup yields CDR1 SGHDN and CDR2 FVKESK. CDR3 protein: CASTRGPGLAGLNEQFF. The CDR3 DNA reads as TGTGCCAGCACCCGGGGTCCGGGACTAGCGGGATTAAATGAGCAGTTCTTC.

CDR3 amino acids: CASSLGWTGPDEQYF. The CDR3 region has the DNA TGTGCCAGCAGCTTAGGCTGGACAGGGCCTGACGAGCAGTACTTC. The V gene is TRBV7-9, the J gene TRBJ2-7; 8 bases are a match to TRBD1. The germline CDR1 and CDR2 sequences are SEHNR and FQNEAQ (reference sequence). The CDR3 totals 15 residues. Trimming took 1 base from V and 5 from J; bases not matched to a gene: 7.

This clonotype was detected only a few times. CDR3: CASSPRGGAANEKLFF. The DNA for the CDR3 is TGTGCCAGCAGCCCGAGAGGGGGGGCTGCTAATGAAAAACTGTTTTTT. The chain couples TRBV7-8 to TRBJ1-4, with D perhaps matching TRBD1 (6 bases). The germline CDR1 and CDR2 sequences are SGHVS and FQNEAQ. V was clipped by 5 bases and J by 3 bases, with 16 bases between them. The CDR3 has 16 residues. Together with reference TRBV7-8 and TRBJ1-4, the CDR3 gives the full variable domain: GAGVSQSPRYKVAKRGQDVALRCDPISGHVSLFWYQQALGQGPEFLTYFQNEAQLDKSGLPSDRFFAERPEGSVSTLKIQRTQQEDSAVYLCASSPRGGAANEKLFFGSGTQLSVL.

This clonotype has ten or more counts. This rearrangement joins TRBV7-9 to TRBJ2-7, with a possible D match to TRBD1 (6 bases). Germline CDR1 is SEHNR and CDR2 is FQNEAQ (reference sequence). This CDR3 is built from 13 residues. V was cut by 4 bases and J by 3 bases, with 10 bases left in between. CDR3 bases: TGTGCCAGCAGCTCTATAGGGGGCTACGAGCAGTACTTC. Amino acids: CASSSIGGYEQYF.

This clonotype was seen only a few times. This chain connects TRBV18 to TRBJ2-1; 14 nucleotides align to TRBD2. Germline V CDR1 and CDR2: KGHSH, LQKENI. The CDR3 sequence is 19 residues long. V gave up 0 bases and J gave up 4 bases; unmatched junction bases: 8. The CDR3 loop reads CASSPPAGLAGAGYNEQFF. As DNA, the CDR3 is TGTGCCAGCTCACCACCGGCGGGACTAGCGGGAGCAGGGTACAATGAGCAGTTCTTC.

This clonotype was seen repeatedly, ten times or more. V gene TRBV11-2 combines with J gene TRBJ1-2; D unresolved. CDR1 is SGHAT, CDR2 FQNNGV, per germline. The ends were cut back, 5 bases at V and 8 bases at J, with 12 bases in the middle. The length of the CDR3 is 12 residues. The DNA of the CDR3 is TGTGCCAGCAGCCCAGTTCAGTACGGCTACACCTTC. This gives the protein CASSPVQYGYTF.

The genes are TRBV7-3 and TRBJ1-2; 7 nucleotides match TRBD1. Trimming cost V 0 bases and J 4 bases; bases outside gene matches: 5. Germline assignment: CDR1 SGHTA and CDR2 FQGTGA. The CDR3 runs to 15 residues. For the CDR3, the DNA is TGTGCCAGCAGCTTAACGGAGACAGGGATCTATGGCTACACCTTC. This encodes CASSLTETGIYGYTF.

The genes are TRBV27 and TRBJ2-7, with D hard to call. The V gene lost 5 bases and the J gene lost 1 base, with 12 bases spanning the gap. The V gene's germline CDR1 is MNHEY and CDR2 SMNVEV (reference sequence). The CDR3 totals 14 residues. In DNA form, the CDR3 reads TGTGCCAGCAGTGGGCGAGCAAAATCCTACGAGCAGTACTTC. Protein product: CASSGRAKSYEQYF.

Remarks on this clonotype: A much larger clonotype is one base distant, so this may be a read error. The chain is built from TRBV11-2 and TRBJ1-2, with a weak D call TRBD1 (5 bases). This CDR3 has 15 amino acids. Trimming took off 5 bases at V and 5 bases at J, with 18 bases between the two ends. CDR1 and CDR2 (germline): SGHAT, FQNNGV. The chain's CDR3 is CASSPPVRVGYGYTF. The CDR3 DNA is TGTGCCAGCAGCCCACCGGTCAGGGTAGGGTATGGCTACACCTTC.

This clonotype was counted many times. The chain carries TRBV10-3 and TRBJ1-5, with 8 bases fitting TRBD1. The CDR3 totals 18 residues. V lost 0 bases to trimming and J lost 0 bases; unmatched junction nucleotides: 7. Germline-derived CDR1 and CDR2 are ENHRY and SYGVKD. The CDR3 DNA reads as TGTGCCATCAGTGAGTCGGATAGGGGACAGGCTAGCAATCAGCCCCAGCATTTT. Translated, it gives CAISESDRGQASNQPQHF.